These 2 T cell receptor beta chains were sequenced from one sample in a study of cytomegalovirus exposure and HLA in healthy donors (TCRdb year 2017). Library preparation employed the immunoSEQ multiplex PCR assay. TCRdb took this table from immuneACCESS and kept in-frame rearrangements with V and J called. Such tables lack part of the clones; where checked against another copy, unresolved V genes explain under half of the gap, and the rest is unexplained. The sample table contains over 100,000 clones; only one count was recorded for under 90% of them. Approximately 3.3% of the sample rests with the top ten. Material for sequencing was PBMCs. The receptor set was obtained from a man aged 30 to 39 in good health and CMV-seronegative.

The chain uses TRBV6-5 and TRBJ1-1, with D possibly being TRBD1 (6 bases). V dropped 6 bases and J dropped 4 bases, with 15 bases sitting between them. The CDR3 spans 14 residues. Germline assignment: CDR1 MNHEY and CDR2 SVGAGI. For the CDR3, the DNA is TGTGCCAGCAGGCAGGGGAGGGTGAGCACTGAAGCTTTCTTT. This gives the protein CASRQGRVSTEAFF.

Only a few counts were recorded for this clone. The gene calls are TRBV19 and TRBJ1-5; 8 nucleotides agree with TRBD1. Germline trimming cut 11 bases from V and 6 bases from J; bases unmatched to any gene: 3. The CDR3 covers 11 residues. Germline CDR1 is LNHDA and CDR2 is SQIVND (reference sequence). This chain's CDR3 is CASGGTQPQHF. In nucleotides, the CDR3 is TGTGCCTCAGGGGGCACTCAGCCCCAGCATTTT.